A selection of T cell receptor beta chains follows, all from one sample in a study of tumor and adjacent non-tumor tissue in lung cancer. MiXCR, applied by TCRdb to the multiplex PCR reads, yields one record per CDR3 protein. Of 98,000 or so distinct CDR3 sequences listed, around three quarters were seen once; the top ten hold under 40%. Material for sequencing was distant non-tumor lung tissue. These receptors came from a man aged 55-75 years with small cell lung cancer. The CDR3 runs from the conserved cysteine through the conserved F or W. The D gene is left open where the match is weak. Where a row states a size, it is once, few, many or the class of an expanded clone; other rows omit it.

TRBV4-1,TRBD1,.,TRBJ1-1,CASNQDLGTAGSNIEAFF,TGCGCCAGCAACCAAGATTTGGGGACAGCAGGGTCAAACATTGAAGCTTTCTTT
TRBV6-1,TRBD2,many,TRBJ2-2,CASSEAGGAPGELFF,TGTGCCAGCAGTGAAGCGGGAGGGGCCCCCGGGGAGCTGTTTTTT
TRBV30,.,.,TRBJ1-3,CAWSSGGIRNTIYF,TGTGCCTGGAGCTCGGGAGGCATCAGGAACACCATATATTTT
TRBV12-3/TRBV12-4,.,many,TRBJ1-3,CASREQGKDTIYF,TGTGCCAGCAGGGAACAGGGAAAGGACACCATATATTTT
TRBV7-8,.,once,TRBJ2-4,CVSSLDQSNQYF,TGTGTCAGTAGCTTGGACCAGAGCAATCAGTACTTC
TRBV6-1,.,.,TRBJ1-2,CASSWTTYYGYTF,TGTGCCAGCAGTTGGACGACGTACTATGGCTACACGTTC
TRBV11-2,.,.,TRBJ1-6,CTSSIAPAGTGSPLRF,TGTACCAGCAGCATAGCCCCCGCGGGCACGGGGTCACCCCTCCGCTTT
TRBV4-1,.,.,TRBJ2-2,CANSSRVAYIGELFF,TGCGCGAACAGCAGCAGGGTGGCCTATATTGGGGAGCTGTTTTTT
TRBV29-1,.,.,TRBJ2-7,CSDDSGYKQYF,TGCAGCGATGATTCGGGCTACAAGCAGTACTTC
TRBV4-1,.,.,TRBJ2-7,CDSNQGYGEQYF,TGCGACAGCAACCAGGGGTATGGCGAGCAGTACTTC
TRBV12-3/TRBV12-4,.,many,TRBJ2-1,CASSRGNEQFF,TGTGCCAGCAGTAGGGGGAATGAGCAGTTCTTC
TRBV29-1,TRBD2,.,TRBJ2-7,CNVGGTSGSYEQYF,TGCAACGTTGGAGGGACTAGCGGAAGCTACGAGCAGTACTTC
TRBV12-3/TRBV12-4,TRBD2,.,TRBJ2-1,CDNSPRAGGGNKQFF,TGTGACAACAGTCCCCGGGCGGGAGGGGGCAATAAGCAGTTCTTC
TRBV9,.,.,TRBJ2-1,CASSVAGRDSYNEQFF,TGTGCCAGCAGCGTAGCAGGGCGGGATTCCTACAATGAGCAGTTCTTC
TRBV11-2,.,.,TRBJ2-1,CAVSLVTAQGSYNEQSF,TGTGCCGTCAGCTTAGTGACAGCCCAGGGCTCCTACAATGAGCAGTCCTTC
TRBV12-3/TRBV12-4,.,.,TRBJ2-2,CASILAGAPTWELFF,.
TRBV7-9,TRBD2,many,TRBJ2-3,CASSPGPTSGSSDTQYF,TGTGCCAGCAGCCCGGGACCGACTAGCGGGAGTTCTGATACGCAGTATTTT
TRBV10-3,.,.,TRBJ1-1,CVISESGGSLVAFF,TGTGTCATCAGTGAGTCGGGAGGGTCATTAGTGGCTTTCTTT
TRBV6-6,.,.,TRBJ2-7,CASRKGLGGGPDVHYF,TGTGCCAGCAGGAAAGGACTAGGGGGAGGGCCCGACGTGCACTACTTC
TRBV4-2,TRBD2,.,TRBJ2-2,CASKLAGDDDGELFF,TGTGCCAGCAAACTGGCGGGGGATGATGACGGGGAGCTGTTTTTT
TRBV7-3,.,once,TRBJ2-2,CASGAPDNPTGEPFF,TGTGCCAGCGGCGCCCCGGACAACCCTACCGGGGAGCCGTTTTTT
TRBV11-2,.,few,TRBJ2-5,CASNCNSKETQYF,TGTGCCAGCAACTGTAATAGTAAAGAGACCCAGTACTTC
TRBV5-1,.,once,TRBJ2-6,CASNLAGESGTNVLTF,TGCGCCAGCAACCTGGCCGGAGAGTCTGGGACCAACGTCCTGACTTTC